The 16 T cell receptor beta chains below all came from one sample that was sequenced in a study of cytomegalovirus exposure and HLA in healthy donors. Use of 60 Vbeta and 13 Jbeta primers characterized the PCR. Generated by immunoSEQ multiplex PCR, the TCRdb table keeps only in-frame clones and is missing some. The sample lists about 180,000 clones, around 80% occurring once. The sequencing input was PBMCs. These receptors were collected from a male donor in good health and CMV-seronegative.

The chain combines TRBV7-9 with TRBJ2-1, with 11 bases fitting TRBD2. The CDR3 contains 16 residues. Germline V gene lookup returns CDR1 SEHNR and CDR2 FQNEAQ (reference sequence). Trimming at V came to 4 bases and at J to 3 bases, leaving 5 bases not matched to a gene. CDR3 region: CASSYLAGGDYNEQFF. The CDR3 bases are TGTGCCAGCAGCTACCTAGCGGGGGGTGACTACAATGAGCAGTTCTTC.

The rearrangement links TRBV19 to TRBJ1-1; D not certain. Per the germline V gene, CDR1 is LNHDA and CDR2 is SQIVND (reference sequence). The V and J ends lost 8 bases and 0 bases respectively, with 10 bases between them. CDR3 size: 13 residues. The CDR3 loop is CASRVGVNTEAFF. CDR3 in DNA: TGTGCCAGTCGTGTAGGAGTGAACACTGAAGCTTTCTTT. The full variable domain, its missing parts supplied by reference TRBV19 and TRBJ1-1, is DGGITQSPKYLFRKEGQNVTLSCEQNLNHDAMYWYRQDPGQGLRLIYYSQIVNDFQKGDIAEGYSVSREKKESFPLTVTSAQKNPTAFYLCASRVGVNTEAFFGQGTRLTVV.

This clone was seen only once. The J gene is TRBJ1-5, the V gene TRBV28; perhaps TRBD1 as D (6 bases). Germline lookup yields CDR1 MDHEN and CDR2 SYDVKM. Deletions cut 1 base from V and 5 bases from J, with 9 bases between. The CDR3 is 14 residues long. CDR3 sequence (DNA): TGTGCCAGCAGTTTATCTGACAGGCATCAGCCCCAGCATTTT. This codes for CASSLSDRHQPQHF.

As regards this clone: At one boundary the junction diverges from the germline segment, which might be a read error. The same CDR3 is also encoded by other DNA sequences in this sample. CDR3 loop: CASSPPITGSSYEQYF. CDR3 DNA: TGTGCCAGCTCACCACCCATCACAGGGAGCTCCTACGAACAGTACTTC. J is TRBJ2-7 and V is TRBV18; D is perhaps TRBD1 (6 bases). The length of the CDR3 is 16 residues. Looked up from germline, CDR1 is KGHSH and CDR2 is LQKENI.

V is TRBV5-1 and J is TRBJ2-1; perhaps TRBD1 as D (5 bases). The CDR3 length is 16 residues. CDR1 is SGHRS and CDR2 is YFSETQ in the germline V gene. V gave up 5 bases and J gave up 3 bases, with 18 bases separating them. The CDR3 protein is CASRHVENQGYNEQFF. The CDR3 nucleotides are TGCGCCAGCAGACACGTGGAGAATCAGGGCTACAATGAGCAGTTCTTC.

This sequence joins TRBV4-2 and TRBJ2-7; 14 nucleotides align to TRBD2. The V gene end was trimmed by 1 base and the J gene end by 4 bases; junction bases not matched to a gene: 6. The CDR3 loop spans 17 amino acids. Germline assignment: CDR1 LGHNA and CDR2 YNFKEQ. The CDR3 DNA is TGTGCCAGCAGCCAAGTGACTAGCGGGAGGGCCGGGTACGAGCAGTACTTC. Translating gives CASSQVTSGRAGYEQYF.

The genes are TRBV5-1 and TRBJ2-2, with 8 bases matching TRBD1. After removal of 0 bases from V and 5 bases from J, the junction contained 6 bases not matched to a gene. Germline CDR1 and CDR2: SGHRS and YFSETQ. CDR3 length: 16 amino acids. Here the CDR3 reads CASSLASWTGTGELFF. Here the CDR3 DNA reads TGCGCCAGCAGCTTGGCCAGCTGGACAGGGACCGGGGAGCTGTTTTTT.

A note on this clone: A junction boundary mismatches the germline segment, possibly from a read error. This chain joins TRBV15 and TRBJ1-2; the match to TRBD1 covers 11 bases. Germline V CDR1 and CDR2: LNHNV, YYDKDF (reference sequence). The CDR3 is made up of 17 amino acids. The CDR3 here is CATSTLTGTGGNYGYPF. CDR3 coding DNA: TGTGCCACCAGCACCCTTACGGGGACAGGGGGTAACTATGGCTACCCCTTC.

The sample holds one count of this clone. CDR3 sequence reads: CASSLEQGSGNTIYF. CDR3 DNA sequence: TGCGCCAGCAGCTTGGAGCAGGGATCTGGAAACACCATATATTTT. The chain combines TRBV5-1 with TRBJ1-3, with a weak D call TRBD1 (5 bases). The CDR3 runs 15 residues. V was trimmed by 0 bases and J by 1 base, leaving 8 bases between them. Germline lookup yields CDR1 SGHRS and CDR2 YFSETQ.

This clone was observed once. The rearrangement uses TRBV4-2 and TRBJ1-1, with D perhaps matching TRBD1 (6 bases). V was trimmed by 2 bases and J by 5 bases, leaving 15 bases between them. The V gene's germline CDR1 is LGHNA and CDR2 YNFKEQ. This CDR3 has 15 residues. CDR3 DNA sequence: TGTGCCAGCAGCCAATCGCCAGGGGTAGGTACTGAAGCTTTCTTT. It translates to CASSQSPGVGTEAFF.

The chain employs TRBV5-6 and TRBJ1-5, with D possibly being TRBD1 (5 bases). Trimming took 6 bases from V and 4 from J, leaving 23 bases between them. Germline assignment: CDR1 SGHDT and CDR2 YYEEEE. The CDR3 has 17 residues. CDR3 coding DNA: TGTGCCAGCACCTCAGGGCGCATCCCAATTCGAAATCAGCCCCAGCATTTT. As protein: CASTSGRIPIRNQPQHF.

The CDR3, as DNA: TGTGCCAGTAGTGAAGACAGGTTGGCCTACAATGAGCAGTTCTTC. Its protein product is CASSEDRLAYNEQFF. The V gene is TRBV19, the J gene TRBJ2-1; possible D gene TRBD1, 6 bases. The CDR3 is 15 amino acids. The V end lost 5 bases, the J end lost 2 bases, and 13 bases lay between the germline ends. Germline V gene data show CDR1 as LNHDA and CDR2 as SQIVND (reference sequence).

The rearrangement joins TRBV28 to TRBJ2-7, with TRBD2 matching over 9 bases. Germline assignment: CDR1 MDHEN and CDR2 SYDVKM. With 4 bases clipped from V and 9 bases from J, the junction kept 4 bases outside the gene matches. The CDR3 has 12 residues. The CDR3 region is CASSSTTSGQYF. The CDR3 coding sequence is TGTGCCAGCAGTTCCACGACTAGCGGGCAGTACTTC.

This sequence joins TRBV18 and TRBJ1-3; D not resolved. Germline V CDR1 and CDR2: KGHSH, LQKENI. The V end lost 7 bases, the J end lost 0 bases, and 13 bases lay between the germline ends. CDR3 size: 15 residues. The CDR3 bases are TGTGCCAGCTTTACTACGGCCTCCTCTGGAAACACCATATATTTT. It yields the protein CASFTTASSGNTIYF. Full variable domain (rest looked up from reference TRBV18 and TRBJ1-3): NAGVMQNPRHLVRRRGQEARLRCSPMKGHSHVYWYRQLPEEGLKFMVYLQKENIIDESGMPKERFSAEFPKEGPSILRIQQVVRGDSAAYFCASFTTASSGNTIYFGEGSWLTVV.

The genes are TRBV29-1 and TRBJ2-7; D not resolved. Trimming shortened V by 5 bases and J by 3 bases, and 8 bases separated the two germline ends. The germline CDR1 and CDR2 sequences are SQVTM and ANQGSEA. The CDR3 is 11 amino acids. The CDR3, as DNA: TGCAGCGTTCCGGTAAACTACGAGCAGTACTTC. Translating it yields CSVPVNYEQYF.

This chain joins TRBV30 and TRBJ2-5; TRBD2 might be the D (6 bases). V gave up 2 bases and J gave up 2 bases, with 12 bases separating them. This CDR3 spans 14 amino acids. Per the germline V gene, CDR1 is GTSNPN and CDR2 is SVGIG (reference sequence). CDR3 amino acids: CAWSSTRYQETQYF. For the CDR3, the DNA is TGTGCCTGGAGTTCGACTAGATATCAAGAGACCCAGTACTTC.